This entry features one TCR beta chain sequence. Its antigen is still unknown. No base quality values were provided; no much bigger clone lies one nucleotide off. In total, 630 or so healthy bone marrow donors made up the cohort. Cohort members were all nominally healthy when sampled, although unrecorded immune exposures were likely present. The donor tested CMV seropositive and was one of the 289 seropositive cohort members. A peripheral blood sample was collected from each donor, and TCR beta sequencing was performed on peripheral blood mononuclear cells. Genomic DNA extraction from the blood cell samples was performed with the Qiagen DNeasy Blood Extraction Kit. The library was built by means of the immunoSEQ multiplex PCR assay. The multiplex PCR relied on a mix of 60 forward primers for TCR Vbeta segments and 13 reverse primers for TCR Jbeta segments. Amplification of the CDR3 region of rearranged TCR beta genes was performed with a multiplex PCR assay on genomic DNA. Amplified TCR beta libraries were sequenced as 87-base-pair reads on the Illumina HiSeq System. Concerning the study's data processing: A later analysis counted about 80 million unique TCR beta chains across the roughly 700 repertoires, and around 12 million of these chains were shared by at least two donors. Raw reads were error-corrected and collapsed into unique sequences by a nearest-neighbor algorithm in which closely related sequences were merged to remove PCR and sequencing errors. Alignment of CDR3 sequences to IMGT reference sequences was used to assign V, D and J gene segments. For a sequence to be retained, a match of at least six nucleotides was required to both a V gene segment and a J gene segment. A rearrangement was called productive if the CDR3 had no stop codons and remained in frame with V and J, and every other rearrangement was called non-productive. CDR3 was defined by IMGT convention, running from the second conserved V-encoded cysteine to the conserved J-encoded phenylalanine. Sequences without an unambiguous match to a single V gene segment were excluded from the earlier analysis of a few hundred of the donors. In an earlier analysis of around 600 of the donors, V segments were called functional above 56.7% productive rearrangements and were called segregating when the between-donor standard deviation exceeded 5%. A statistical classification framework was built for diagnosing cytomegalovirus status from the catalog of TCR beta chain sequences. In a later analysis, TCR nucleotide sequences were compared against IMGT/GENE-DB human TR gene sequences so that V and J genes could be assigned. In a later analysis, CDR3 sequences and most-parsimonious VDJ recombination scenarios were assigned using the TCRdist pipeline. In a later analysis, each TCR beta chain was defined by its CDR3 amino acid sequence together with its V-gene family, and reads without a unique V-gene family were excluded. A later analysis removed 550 to 700 highly shared, low-generation-probability nucleotide sequences to deal with suspected cross-contamination and a sequencing artifact. For each public chain, a later analysis derived a clonal expansion index from normalized ranks of inferred template counts within each repertoire. A later analysis computed generation probabilities with a VDJ recombination model fitted to out-of-frame rearrangements, and checked the results against IGoR. A later analysis scored TCR-TCR, TCR-HLA and TCR-CMV co-occurrence with hypergeometric tests, applying a repertoire-size bias correction to TCR pairs. False discovery rates were estimated in a later analysis by permuting HLA or CMV assignments 20 times. In a later analysis, co-occurring TCRs were grouped with DBSCAN, and TCRdist sequence similarity was added when clustering was performed within HLA-allele-positive subsets. For co-occurrence clustering, repertoires with fewer than 30,000 or more than 120,000 public chains were excluded, along with four or five repertoires with anomalous nucleotide sharing. TCRdb re-hosts the immuneACCESS table, in-frame sequences only. Its copies lack some clones; in the studies checked, an unresolved V gene accounts for under half of them, and the cause for the rest is not known. The V and J calls and clone size were taken over from that table, and D and trimming were inferred from the DNA. Across this sample there are more than 150,000 clones, with 78% seen only once. The top ten hold about 3.1% of the sample.

The source of the sample is a study of cytomegalovirus exposure and HLA in healthy donors (dated by TCRdb to the late 2010s). General notes on the study: According to an earlier analysis of 587 of the donors, about 179 million T cells yielded 95 million to 140 million unique TCR beta sequences and 276 Gb of sequence data. Roughly 300 gigabases of sequencing data and around 80 million unique TCR sequences made up an early release that covered several hundred HLA-typed donors. Of the 300 to 450 genotyped donors, approximately 83% fell in the genetic ancestry cluster associated with self-reported Caucasian donors. The study aimed to test whether signatures of past pathogen exposure could be identified by cataloging public T cell receptors. Using immunosequencing, the study profiled T cell repertoires from 666 subjects and related those repertoires to cytomegalovirus serostatus. In addition to the first cohort of 666 subjects, a separate validation cohort of 120 different subjects was used. To predict cytomegalovirus infection status, the study combined high-throughput TCR immunosequencing, statistical association of individual TCRs with disease status, and machine learning. To study patterns of TCR occurrence, a later analysis re-analyzed previously published TCR beta repertoires from around 660 donors and added high-resolution HLA genotyping. Rather than using new phenotypic data, the later analysis identified candidate immune exposures from TCR beta sequences and from how often those sequences occurred across donors. In an earlier analysis of around 540 of the donors, high-throughput TCR beta sequencing was used to judge whether each TCR beta V gene segment behaved as functional or pseudogenic. Alongside the repertoire data, information on donor age, sex, ethnicity and CMV serostatus was compiled. A later genetic analysis used genome-wide SNP genotypes for 398 of the 666 donors, treating that subset as a discovery cohort. Every discovery cohort repertoire had been produced on one sequencing platform. HLA typing included class I and class II loci at four-digit resolution. Typing coverage varied by locus: about 620-630 donors for A, B, C, DRB1 and DQB1; more than 500 for DQA1; approximately 610 for DPA1; approximately 490 for DPB1. Because of strong linkage in the cohort, five DR-DQ haplotypes were treated as single units for association and clustering. On average, approximately 250,000 unique TCR beta nucleotide sequences were sequenced per donor among some 420 genotyped donors of the cohort, with 15% to 20% of those sequences being non-productive.

Reading from cysteine to phenylalanine, the CDR3 counts 17 amino acids. The only DNA kept is the CDR3, 51 bases in frame from the first base. Unmatched junction bases come to 7, with V trimmed by 3 bases and J by 0 bases. The germline V gene encodes CDR1 SGHTA and CDR2 FQGNSA. Overall results and qualifications from the work: Because the 87-base-pair reads could not distinguish some IMGT-functional V segments, including TRBV6-2 and TRBV6-3, those segments were excluded. A further reported finding was that TCR beta sequences accurately predicted the HLA-A and HLA-B alleles for most subjects in the first cohort. Because some donors lacked HLA typing at each locus, the association tests relied only on the typed subset. The classifier was reported to diagnose cytomegalovirus status with high specificity and sensitivity in both the original and validation cohorts. Sequencing depth was assumed to be roughly uniform across donors in the presence/absence analyses, though that assumption may not hold. It was suggested by the authors that the approach could potentially be generalized to other disease states and immunological phenotypes. A later analysis found that HLA-associated TCR beta chains were more clonally expanded and had lower generation probabilities than equally common non-associated chains. Correlated functional status among segregating V segments might reflect linkage disequilibrium, but an unknown experimental factor could not be ruled out. A later analysis reported that several top co-occurrence clusters appeared linked to parvovirus B19, influenza, CMV and Epstein-Barr virus. Broadly in line with IMGT annotations, most TCR beta V segments showed up in productive rearrangements about 90% or about 30% of the time in an earlier analysis of roughly 590 of the donors. Only TCR beta chains were sequenced in this cohort, and the absence of alpha or paired-chain data limited detectable features. A cluster of highly shared sequence variants was judged likely to be a technical artifact of the sequencing pipeline. The study gave a list of some 150 TCR beta chains associated with cytomegalovirus. In a later analysis, TCR association rates were found to vary across HLA loci, with the most associated TCRs seen for DRB1 alleles and the fewest for HLA-C alleles. While some public TCRs were present in many individuals, most TCR sequences turned up only very rarely across donors. A few of the identified cytomegalovirus-associated TCR beta chains were confirmed in vitro to be specific for cytomegalovirus antigens. Because counts were too low, roughly 17 rarely observed V segments, including chromosome 9 orphons, were left out of the earlier analysis of over 550 of the donors. CMV serostatus was the only immune exposure information available for the cohort. According to a later analysis, most CMV-associated TCR beta chains appeared to be HLA-restricted, and the HLA associations seemed to be driven largely by CMV exposure. In a later genetic analysis, fewer N-insertions in productive TCRs were reported among donors in an Asian-associated ancestry cluster than the 666-donor mean. In a later genetic analysis, a missense DCLRE1C variant was associated with V-gene and J-gene trimming of TCR beta chains, and the association was replicated in an independent cohort. A later analysis associated 15,000 to 20,000 TCR beta sequences with specific HLA alleles at a false discovery rate of 0.05. When HLA alleles, especially DR and DQ, strongly co-occurred, TCR associations were difficult to assign to individual alleles.

Sequencing input: PBMCs. The sequence came from a woman aged 45 to 65 in good health and CMV-seropositive. The chain is made from TRBV7-2 and TRBJ2-7, with 11 bases in between that match TRBD1. The CDR3 protein: CASSLAPGTGGSYEQYF. In nucleotides, the sequence is TGTGCCAGCAGCTTGGCTCCCGGGACAGGGGGCTCCTACGAGCAGTACTTC.